The 16 T cell receptor beta chains below were found in one sample sequenced in a study of blood T cell repertoires in COVID-19. Profiled with immunoSEQ multiplex PCR; TCRdb holds only in-frame clones, not every one. The data hold 270,000 or so clones, with 86% observed a single time. Sequenced: peripheral blood. These receptor sequences come from a woman aged 30 to 39 with active or convalescent COVID-19.

V gene TRBV3-1 (or the pseudogene TRBV3-2) combines with J gene TRBJ1-2, with TRBD1 identical over 9 bases. Germline CDR1 LGHDT, CDR2 YNNKEL (reference sequence). Germline trimming cut 6 bases from V and 4 bases from J; bases unmatched to any gene: 6. The CDR3 sequence is 14 residues long. CDR3: CASRNRGRIYGYTF. In DNA, the CDR3 is TGTGCCAGCAGAAACAGGGGGCGGATCTATGGCTACACCTTC.

A few counts support this clone. This rearrangement joins TRBV5-1 to TRBJ1-2; TRBD1 agrees at 12 bases. With V trimmed by 4 bases and J by 8 bases, 3 bases remained unmatched. CDR3 length: 13 amino acids. Germline V CDR1 and CDR2: SGHRS, YFSETQ. The CDR3: CASSPGQGAGYTF. The CDR3 DNA sequence: TGCGCCAGCAGCCCGGGACAGGGGGCCGGCTACACCTTC.

As DNA, the CDR3 is TGTGCCAGCAGCTTATCTGAGGGGGCTCCCTACGAGCAGTACTTC. Translation: CASSLSEGAPYEQYF. V gene TRBV7-6 combines with J gene TRBJ2-7; 7 positions agree with TRBD1. There are 15 residues in the CDR3. CDR1 and CDR2 (germline): SGHVS, FNYEAQ. The ends lost 2 bases at V and 2 bases at J; junction bases unmatched: 6.

As regards this clone: The junction does not match germline at one end; this may be a read error. This chain joins TRBV5-1 and TRBJ2-7; 9 bases fit TRBD1. The CDR3 loop spans 15 amino acids. Germline lookup yields CDR1 SGHRS and CDR2 YFSETQ. The CDR3 coding sequence is TGCGCCCGCAGCCCGACGACAGGGGGGGGCTACGAGCAGTACTTC. Protein product: CARSPTTGGGYEQYF.

The chain couples TRBV18 to TRBJ1-1; D gene ambiguous. Trimming removed 3 bases at V and 0 bases at J, with 5 bases between. The CDR3 is 13 residues long. From germline, CDR1 is KGHSH and CDR2 LQKENI. The CDR3 region is CASSPTVNTEAFF. In DNA form, the CDR3 reads TGTGCCAGCTCACCTACAGTGAACACTGAAGCTTTCTTT.

The chain couples TRBV19 to TRBJ1-3; 8 nucleotides match TRBD1. The V gene end was trimmed by 7 bases and the J gene end by 4 bases; junction bases not matched to a gene: 6. CDR1 and CDR2 from the germline V gene are LNHDA and SQIVND (reference sequence). The CDR3 covers 14 residues. The CDR3 nucleotides read TGTGCCAGTAAAGACAGGGGCTCAGGAAACACCATATATTTT. Its translation: CASKDRGSGNTIYF.

This clone was detected a few times. The V gene is TRBV18, the J gene TRBJ1-2, with D tentatively TRBD1 (5 bases). V lost 0 bases and J lost 4, with 9 bases in between. The CDR3 loop spans 14 amino acids. The germline V gene encodes CDR1 KGHSH and CDR2 LQKENI. The DNA of the CDR3 is TGTGCCAGCTCACCACCTCCAGGGCCCTATGGCTACACCTTC. This sequence encodes CASSPPPGPYGYTF.

The V and J genes are TRBV27 and TRBJ1-1; 11 bases are shared with TRBD1. The CDR3 is 15 amino acids. The germline CDR1 and CDR2 sequences are MNHEY and SMNVEV (reference sequence). V trimming: 3 bases; J trimming: 6 bases; junction bases outside the gene matches: 6. This chain's CDR3 is CASSLRTGGYAEAFF. The CDR3 coding sequence is TGTGCCAGCAGTTTGCGGACAGGGGGCTACGCTGAAGCTTTCTTT.

The chain combines TRBV11-2 with TRBJ2-1; no firm D call. The CDR3 sequence is 14 residues long. V lost 0 bases, J lost 5 bases, and 8 bases lay in between. Germline V gives CDR1 SGHAT, CDR2 FQNNGV. The CDR3 protein is CASSLEAANNEQFF. The DNA for the CDR3 is TGTGCCAGCAGCTTAGAGGCGGCTAACAATGAGCAGTTCTTC.

J is TRBJ2-1 and V is TRBV3-1 (or the pseudogene TRBV3-2); perhaps TRBD1 as D (6 bases). Trimming left V 1 base short and J 7 bases short, with 14 bases between. There are 15 residues in the CDR3. The germline V gene has CDR1 LGHDT and CDR2 YNNKEL (reference sequence). The CDR3 is CASSQGQVIRNEQFF. In DNA form, the CDR3 reads TGTGCCAGCAGCCAAGGACAGGTAATAAGGAATGAGCAGTTCTTC.

The V call is TRBV6-6, the J call TRBJ1-1, with D tentatively TRBD1 (6 bases). CDR1 and CDR2 (germline): MNHNY, SVGAGI (reference sequence). Between the trimmed V and J ends, which lost 5 bases and 6 bases, there was a span of 19 bases. The CDR3 covers 15 residues. The CDR3 here is CASSALPGTSSEAFF. CDR3 in DNA: TGTGCCAGCAGTGCCCTACCCGGGACATCCTCTGAAGCTTTCTTT.

The chain carries TRBV4-1 and TRBJ1-2, with D possibly being TRBD1 (6 bases). The CDR3 extends over 15 amino acids. Germline values: CDR1 MGHRA, CDR2 YSYEKL. V gave up 1 base and J gave up 4 bases, with 13 bases separating them. The CDR3 loop is CASSQGTEVPYGYTF. CDR3 bases: TGCGCCAGCAGCCAAGGGACAGAGGTCCCCTATGGCTACACCTTC.

This clone came up once. The rearrangement links TRBV6-1 to TRBJ1-2; tentative D call: TRBD1 (5 bases). There are 15 residues in the CDR3. Germline CDR1 reads MNHNS; CDR2 reads SASEGT. Trimming removed 6 bases at V and 0 bases at J, with 14 bases between. CDR3 protein: CASSNAGPTNYGYTF. The CDR3 coding sequence is TGTGCCAGCAGCAATGCAGGGCCTACTAACTATGGCTACACCTTC.

On this clone itself: Other DNA sequences in this sample translate to the same CDR3. V is TRBV10-3 and J is TRBJ2-7; perhaps TRBD1 as D (5 bases). Per the germline V gene, CDR1 is ENHRY and CDR2 is SYGVKD. V was shortened by 6 bases and J by 1 base, with 7 bases between the two germline ends. The CDR3 is 12 residues long. The CDR3 sequence is CAISDRSYEQYF. CDR3 sequence (DNA): TGTGCCATCAGCGACAGATCCTACGAGCAGTACTTC.

This clone was counted a single time. V and J are TRBV9 and TRBJ2-7; D is possibly TRBD1 (6 bases). Trimming removed 4 bases at V and 5 bases at J, with 16 bases between. This CDR3 is built from 14 residues. From germline, CDR1 is SGDLS and CDR2 YYNGEE. CDR3 in DNA: TGTGCCAGCAGCCCCTTTTACGGGGACAACGAGCAGTACTTC. This codes for CASSPFYGDNEQYF.

This clone has only a few counts. The V gene is TRBV28, the J gene TRBJ1-2; D is unresolved. Germline lookup yields CDR1 MDHEN and CDR2 SYDVKM. V lost 5 bases to trimming and J lost 2 bases, with 12 bases between them. The CDR3 length is 14 residues. CDR3 DNA: TGTGCCAGCAGTCCACCCGGTAAAAACTATGGCTACACCTTC. Its protein is CASSPPGKNYGYTF.